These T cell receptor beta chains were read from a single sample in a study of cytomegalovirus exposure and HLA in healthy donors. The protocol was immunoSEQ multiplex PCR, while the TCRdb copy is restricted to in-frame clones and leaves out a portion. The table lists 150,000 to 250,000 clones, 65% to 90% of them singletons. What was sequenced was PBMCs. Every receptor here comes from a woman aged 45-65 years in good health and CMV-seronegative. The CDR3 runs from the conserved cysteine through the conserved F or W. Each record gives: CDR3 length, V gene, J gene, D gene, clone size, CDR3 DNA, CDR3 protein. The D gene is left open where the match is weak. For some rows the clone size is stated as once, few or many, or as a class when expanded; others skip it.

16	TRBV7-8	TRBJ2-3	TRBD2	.	TGTGCCAGCAGCTCCGGACTAGCGGGCCCCACAGATACGCAGTATTTT	CASSSGLAGPTDTQYF
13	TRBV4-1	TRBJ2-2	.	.	TGCGCCAGCAGCCAAGACCCCAGAGGGGAGCTGTTTTTT	CASSQDPRGELFF
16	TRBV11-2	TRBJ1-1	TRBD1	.	TGTGCCAGCAGCCCGAGGACAGGGGGCTCGAACACTGAAGCTTTCTTT	CASSPRTGGSNTEAFF
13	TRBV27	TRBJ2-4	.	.	TGTGCCAGCAGCGGGAATGCCAAAAACATTCAGTACTTC	CASSGNAKNIQYF
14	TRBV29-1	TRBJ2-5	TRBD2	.	TGCAGCGTCCAAAACGGGAGGGTCGCAGAGACCCAGTACTTC	CSVQNGRVAETQYF
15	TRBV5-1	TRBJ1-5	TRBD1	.	TGCGCCAGCAGCCGGGACAGCGGGCCTAATCAGCCCCAGCATTTT	CASSRDSGPNQPQHF
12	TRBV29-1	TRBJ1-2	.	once	TGCAGCGTTGAAGACACAGTTGAGGGCTACACCTTC	CSVEDTVEGYTF
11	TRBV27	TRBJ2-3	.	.	TGTGCCAGCAGTCACACAGATACGCAGTATTTT	CASSHTDTQYF
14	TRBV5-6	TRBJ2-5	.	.	TGTGCCAGCAGCTTTTGGACTACTTTAGAGACCCAGTACTTC	CASSFWTTLETQYF
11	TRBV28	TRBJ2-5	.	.	TGTGCCAGCAGTTTCGAGGAGACCCAGTACTTC	CASSFEETQYF
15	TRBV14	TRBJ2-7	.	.	TGTGCCAGCAGCCGGGTAGGGGTGTCCTCCTACGAGCAGTACTTC	CASSRVGVSSYEQYF
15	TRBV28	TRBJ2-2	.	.	TGTGCCAGCAGTTTTTGGCGGGAGAACACCGGGGAGCTGTTTTTT	CASSFWRENTGELFF
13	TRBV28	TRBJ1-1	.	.	TGTGCCAGCAGCCCTACAGGGAGCACTGAAGCTTTCTTT	CASSPTGSTEAFF
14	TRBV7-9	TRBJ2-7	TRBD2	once	TGTGCCAGCAGCCCGGGACTAGCGGGGCACGAGCAGTACTTC	CASSPGLAGHEQYF
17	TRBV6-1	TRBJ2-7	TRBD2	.	TGTGCCAGCAGTGAAGCGCTGGGCGGGGGGTTACTTTACGAGCAGTACTTC	CASSEALGGGLLYEQYF
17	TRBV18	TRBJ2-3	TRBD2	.	TGTGCCAGCTCACCCCTTCCGACTAGCGGGAGTGCAGATACGCAGTATTTT	CASSPLPTSGSADTQYF
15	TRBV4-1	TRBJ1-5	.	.	TGCGCCAGCGGCCAAGTCCTTCAGGGCAATCAGCCCCAGCATTTT	CASGQVLQGNQPQHF
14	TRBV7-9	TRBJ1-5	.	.	TGTGCCAGCAGCTCATACAACAGCAATCAGCCCCAGCATTTT	CASSSYNSNQPQHF
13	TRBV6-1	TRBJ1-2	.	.	TGTGCCAGCAGTGCGACAGCAATCTATGGCTACACCTTC	CASSATAIYGYTF
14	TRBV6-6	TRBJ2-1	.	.	TGTGCCAGCAGTTCCCAGGGCAACTACAATGAGCAGTTCTTC	CASSSQGNYNEQFF
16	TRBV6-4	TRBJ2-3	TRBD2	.	TGTGCCAGCAGCGACTCCGGGACTAGCGGCACAGATACGCAGTATTTT	CASSDSGTSGTDTQYF
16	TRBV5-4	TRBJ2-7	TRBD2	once	TGTGCCAGCAGCTTGGGACTAGCGGGAGGCCCCTACGAGCAGTACTTC	CASSLGLAGGPYEQYF
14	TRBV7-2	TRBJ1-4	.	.	TGTGCCAGCAGCCCCCAGGCAACTAATGAAAAACTGTTTTTT	CASSPQATNEKLFF
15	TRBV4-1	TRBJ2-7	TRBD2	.	TGCGCCAGCAGCCAAGATTCGATGGGAGGGTGCGAGCAGTACTTC	CASSQDSMGGCEQYF
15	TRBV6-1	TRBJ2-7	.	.	TGTGCCAGCTGGGAGGGGGGCCGTAGCTCCTACGAGCAGTACTTC	CASWEGGRSSYEQYF
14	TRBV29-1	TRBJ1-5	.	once	TGCAGCGTTATCTGGGGAGAGGACAATCAGCCCCAGCATTTT	CSVIWGEDNQPQHF
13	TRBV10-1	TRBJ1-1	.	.	TGCGCCAGCAGCTCGACAGGCGCTGTGGAAGCTTTCTTT	CASSSTGAVEAFF
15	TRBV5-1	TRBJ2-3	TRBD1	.	TGCGCCAGCAGCTCGGGACAGGGGGTGACAGATACGCAGTATTTT	CASSSGQGVTDTQYF
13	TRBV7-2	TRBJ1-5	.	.	TGTGCCAGCAGCCTGGACAGTGATCAGCCCCAGCATTTT	CASSLDSDQPQHF
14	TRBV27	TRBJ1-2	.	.	TGTGCCAGCCAGTCTATGGGAGGAGACTATGGCTACACCTTC	CASQSMGGDYGYTF
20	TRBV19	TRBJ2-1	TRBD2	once	TGTGCCAGTAGTATGTACACCGGGACTAGCGGGAGACACCGACTTAATGAGCAGTTCTTC	CASSMYTGTSGRHRLNEQFF
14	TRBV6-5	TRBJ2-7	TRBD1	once	TGTGCCAGCAGTTATGACAGGGGCATCTACGAGCAGTACTTC	CASSYDRGIYEQYF
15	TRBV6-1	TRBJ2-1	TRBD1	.	TGTGCCAGCAGTCAGGACAGGGGTAGGAACAATGAGCAGTTCTTC	CASSQDRGRNNEQFF
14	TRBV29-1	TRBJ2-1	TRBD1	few	TGCAGCGTGGGGAGTTGGGACAGGAACAATGAGCAGTTCTTC	CSVGSWDRNNEQFF
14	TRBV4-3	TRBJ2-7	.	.	TGCGCCAGCAGTACGACAGCAGGGTCCTACGAGCAGTACTTC	CASSTTAGSYEQYF
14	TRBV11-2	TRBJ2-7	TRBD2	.	TGTGCCAGCAGCCCCGCTAGCGGGAGCGAAGAGCAGTACTTC	CASSPASGSEEQYF
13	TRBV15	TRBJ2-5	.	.	TGTGCCACCAGCGGGGGCCTCCAAGAGACCCAGTACTTC	CATSGGLQETQYF
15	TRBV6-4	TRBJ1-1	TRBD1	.	TGTGCCAGCAGTGTCTCGACAGGGGGGAACACTGAAGCTTTCTTT	CASSVSTGGNTEAFF